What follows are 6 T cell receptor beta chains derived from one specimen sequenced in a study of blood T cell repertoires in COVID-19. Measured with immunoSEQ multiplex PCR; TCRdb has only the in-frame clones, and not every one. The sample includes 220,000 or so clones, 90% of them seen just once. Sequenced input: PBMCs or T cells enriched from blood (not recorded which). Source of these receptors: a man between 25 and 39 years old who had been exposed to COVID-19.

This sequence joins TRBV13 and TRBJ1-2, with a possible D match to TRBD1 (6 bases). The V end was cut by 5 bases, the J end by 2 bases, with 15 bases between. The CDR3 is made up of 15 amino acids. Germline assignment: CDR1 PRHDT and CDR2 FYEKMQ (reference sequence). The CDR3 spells CASSPGRTANYGYTF. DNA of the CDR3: TGTGCCAGCAGCCCGGGGCGGACAGCAAACTATGGCTACACCTTC. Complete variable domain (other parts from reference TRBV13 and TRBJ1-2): AAGVIQSPRHLIKEKRETATLKCYPIPRHDTVYWYQQGPGQDPQFLISFYEKMQSDKGSIPDRFSAQQFSDYHSELNMSSLELGDSALYFCASSPGRTANYGYTFGSGTRLTVV.

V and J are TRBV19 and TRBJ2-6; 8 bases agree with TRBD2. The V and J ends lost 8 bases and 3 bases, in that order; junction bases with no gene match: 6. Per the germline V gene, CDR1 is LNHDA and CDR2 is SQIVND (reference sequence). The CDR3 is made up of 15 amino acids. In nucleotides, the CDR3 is TGTGCCAGTGCCCGGGGGGGAGTTGGGGCCAACGTCCTGACTTTC. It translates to CASARGGVGANVLTF.

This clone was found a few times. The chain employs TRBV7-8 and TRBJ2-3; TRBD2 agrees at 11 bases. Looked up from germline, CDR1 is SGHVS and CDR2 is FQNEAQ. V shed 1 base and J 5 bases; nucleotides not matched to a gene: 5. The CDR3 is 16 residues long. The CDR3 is CASSLVASGGLDTQYF. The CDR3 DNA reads TGTGCCAGCAGCTTAGTGGCTAGCGGGGGGTTAGATACGCAGTATTTT.

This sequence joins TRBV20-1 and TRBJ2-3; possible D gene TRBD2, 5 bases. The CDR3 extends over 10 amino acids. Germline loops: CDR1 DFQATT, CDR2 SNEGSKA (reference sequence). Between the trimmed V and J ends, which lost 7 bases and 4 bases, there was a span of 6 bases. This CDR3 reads CSGGSDTQYF. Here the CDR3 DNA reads TGCAGTGGCGGGTCAGATACGCAGTATTTT.

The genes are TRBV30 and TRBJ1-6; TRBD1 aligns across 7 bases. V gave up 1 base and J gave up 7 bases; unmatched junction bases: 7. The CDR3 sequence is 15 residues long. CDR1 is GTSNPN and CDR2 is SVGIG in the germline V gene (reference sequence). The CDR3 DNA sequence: TGTGCCTGGAGTGCCCCGGGACAGCCAAATTCACCCCTCCACTTT. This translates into CAWSAPGQPNSPLHF.

The DNA of the CDR3 is TGTGCCATCAAAGGGGGCGCTTCCTACAATGAGCAGTTCTTC. Amino acid sequence: CAIKGGASYNEQFF. The V and J genes are TRBV10-3 and TRBJ2-1; 7 bases are shared with TRBD1. CDR1 is ENHRY and CDR2 is SYGVKD in the germline V gene. The V segment lost 7 bases and the J segment 1 base; nucleotides outside the gene matches: 4. The CDR3 sequence is 14 residues long.